The 2 T cell receptor beta chains presented below share a single source sample, sequenced in a study of OX40 agonist ivuxolimab in advanced cancers. TCRdb keeps only in-frame clones here, not all; method: immunoSEQ multiplex PCR. The sample has just over 9,500 clones; around three fifths are singletons. This specimen was CD4+ or CD8+ T cells sorted from blood, taken in a trial of the OX40 agonist ivuxolimab. These receptor sequences come from an adult with an advanced solid tumor such as melanoma, head and neck, liver or kidney cancer.

This clone is medium-sized (0.01 to 0.1%) by share. V usage is TRBV19 and J usage is TRBJ2-6; a possible D gene is TRBD1 (5 bases). The germline V gene has CDR1 LNHDA and CDR2 SQIVND (reference sequence). With 7 bases removed from V and 0 bases from J, the gap between germline ends came to 10 bases. This CDR3 contains 15 residues. The CDR3 DNA is TGTGCCAGTACCCCGACAGTCTCTGGGGCCAACGTCCTGACTTTC. Translating gives CASTPTVSGANVLTF.

This clone was seen more than once but under ten times. The CDR3 nucleotides are TGTGCCAGCACCCCCCGTACCGGTAGCAATCAGCCCCAGCATTTT. Its translation: CASTPRTGSNQPQHF. V and J are TRBV6-1 and TRBJ1-5; D ambiguous. CDR3 length: 15 amino acids. Germline CDR1 reads MNHNS; CDR2 reads SASEGT. V was cut by 7 bases and J by 0 bases, with 13 bases left in between.